The 17 T cell receptor beta chains listed next were all sequenced from one sample in a study of identical twins. One entry per CDR3 protein, called by TCRdb with MiXCR from the 5' RACE reads. The sample lists under 300,000 distinct CDR3 sequences, approximately 8.6% occurring once. The same data also contributed to another study, on yellow fever vaccine responses in identical twins.

The sequencing sample was made of CD8+ T cells sorted from blood. The receptors originated from a woman aged 18-29 years in good health.

This clonotype was seen ten or more times. The V call is TRBV7-9, the J call TRBJ1-5; TRBD1 is a possible D gene (5 bases). Germline V gene sequence: CDR1 SEHNR, CDR2 FQNEAQ (reference sequence). Trimming removed 5 bases at V and 3 bases at J, with 8 bases between. The CDR3 covers 13 residues. DNA for the CDR3: TGTGCCAGCAGCCGAGGGGACAATCAGCCCCAGCATTTT. Its translation: CASSRGDNQPQHF. Combining the CDR3 with reference TRBV7-9 and TRBJ1-5 gives the whole variable domain DTGVSQNPRHKITKRGQNVTFRCDPISEHNRLYWYRQTLGQGPEFLTYFQNEAQLEKSRLLSDRFSAERPKGSFSTLEIQRTEQGDSAMYLCASSRGDNQPQHFGDGTRLSIL.

This clonotype was picked up a small number of times. V and J are TRBV15 and TRBJ1-2; 8 bases agree with TRBD1. Germline CDR1 and CDR2: LNHNV and YYDKDF (reference sequence). The length of the CDR3 is 15 residues. J lost 4 bases, V lost 1 base, and 5 bases had no gene match. CDR3: CATSRGQGMIYGYTF. Written as DNA, the CDR3 is TGTGCCACCAGCAGAGGACAGGGGATGATCTATGGCTACACCTTC.

V and J are TRBV7-9 and TRBJ1-1; D gene unclear. The V end was cut by 5 bases, the J end by 1 base, with 11 bases between. The CDR3 length is 14 residues. Germline CDR1 and CDR2: SEHNR and FQNEAQ (reference sequence). The DNA for the CDR3 is TGTGCCAGCAGCACCCTGGGCTCGAACACTGAAGCTTTCTTT. The encoded protein is CASSTLGSNTEAFF.

The chain couples TRBV4-3 to TRBJ2-2, with D maybe TRBD1 (6 bases). The CDR3 has 19 residues. Germline CDR1 is LGHNA and CDR2 is YSLEER. With 0 bases removed from V and 3 bases from J, the gap between germline ends came to 20 bases. The CDR3 DNA is TGCGCCAGCAGCCAAGATCTGCAGGGGCCCTTTAGGGACACCGGGGAGCTGTTTTTT. This gives the protein CASSQDLQGPFRDTGELFF.

The chain uses TRBV4-1 and TRBJ2-7, with D perhaps TRBD2 (6 bases). V was cut by 2 bases and J by 7 bases, with 27 bases left in between. There are 18 residues in the CDR3. Germline values: CDR1 MGHRA, CDR2 YSYEKL. As DNA, the CDR3 is TGCGCCAGCAGCCAACAAAGCATTGGTCAGGAGGGCCTCTGGGAGCAGTACTTC. Its protein is CASSQQSIGQEGLWEQYF.

This clonotype was observed a few times. The chain combines TRBV20-1 with TRBJ2-7; TRBD1 agrees at 9 bases. V dropped 5 bases and J dropped 3; count of bases not matched to a gene: 14. The CDR3 totals 16 residues. Germline V gives CDR1 DFQATT, CDR2 SNEGSKA (reference sequence). CDR3 coding DNA: TGCAGTGCTGGACCCCCGGACAGGGGAGTTCTCTACGAGCAGTACTTC. Its translation is CSAGPPDRGVLYEQYF.

In its sample, this clonotype was seen a few times. The rearrangement uses TRBV7-2 and TRBJ2-3; no clear D. V was clipped by 3 bases and J by 1 base, with 8 bases between them. Germline loops: CDR1 SGHTA, CDR2 FQGNSA. This CDR3 has 14 amino acids. CDR3 in amino acids: CASSFYYGTDTQYF. The CDR3 nucleotides are TGTGCCAGCAGCTTCTATTACGGCACAGATACGCAGTATTTT.

This clonotype was seen a few times. The CDR3: CASSPGTVSGNEQFF. CDR3 coding DNA: TGTGCCAGCAGTCCTGGGACAGTCTCCGGGAATGAGCAGTTCTTC. V and J are TRBV7-9 and TRBJ2-1; TRBD1 matches 7 bases. Germline V gene lookup returns CDR1 SEHNR and CDR2 FQNEAQ (reference sequence). The V gene end was trimmed by 6 bases and the J gene end by 7 bases; junction bases not matched to a gene: 12. CDR3 length: 15 residues.

The chain recombines TRBV7-3 with TRBJ2-1; D not resolved. The germline V gene has CDR1 SGHTA and CDR2 FQGTGA. V lost 3 bases to trimming and J lost 2 bases, with 14 bases between them. There are 16 residues in the CDR3. DNA of the CDR3: TGTGCCAGCAGCTTTCGTCCCCGGACCCCCTACAATGAGCAGTTCTTC. Its translation is CASSFRPRTPYNEQFF. The complete variable domain, with remaining parts taken from reference TRBV7-3 and TRBJ2-1, reads GAGVSQTPSNKVTEKGKYVELRCDPISGHTALYWYRQSLGQGPEFLIYFQGTGAADDSGLPNDRFFAVRPEGSVSTLKIQRTERGDSAVYLCASSFRPRTPYNEQFFGPGTRLTVL.

This clonotype was observed a few times. The chain uses TRBV7-9 and TRBJ2-7; D could derive from TRBD1 or TRBD2 (7 bases each). This CDR3 has 13 amino acids. Germline V lookup: CDR1 SEHNR, CDR2 FQNEAQ (reference sequence). V was pared by 5 bases and J by 5 bases, with 13 bases between. The CDR3 loop is CASSQGGADEQYF. DNA for the CDR3: TGTGCCAGCAGCCAGGGGGGGGCCGACGAGCAGTACTTC.

This clonotype was found a few times. The V and J genes are TRBV7-6 and TRBJ1-4; D not certain. Germline values: CDR1 SGHVS, CDR2 FNYEAQ. The ends were cut back, 5 bases at V and 3 bases at J, with 7 bases in the middle. There are 13 residues in the CDR3. Written as DNA, the CDR3 is TGTGCCAGCAGCCCGCAGCCTAATGAAAAACTGTTTTTT. It specifies CASSPQPNEKLFF.

This clonotype was observed many times. This rearrangement joins TRBV4-3 to TRBJ2-7; 9 bases are a match to TRBD2. V was pared by 0 bases and J by 4 bases, with 4 bases of the junction left unmatched. The CDR3 contains 15 residues. Germline V lookup: CDR1 LGHNA, CDR2 YSLEER. In DNA form, the CDR3 reads TGCGCCAGCAGCCAAGAGCCTAGCGGGAAGTACGAGCAGTACTTC. Translating gives CASSQEPSGKYEQYF.

This clonotype was seen a few times. The V and J genes are TRBV28 and TRBJ2-1; D not resolved. This CDR3 region has 14 residues. The germline V gene has CDR1 MDHEN and CDR2 SYDVKM. Trimming stripped 5 bases from V and 10 bases from J, with 18 bases between. The CDR3 loop is CASSPTTTVNEQFF. CDR3 nucleotides: TGTGCCAGCAGTCCCACCACGACTGTGAACGAGCAGTTCTTC.

CDR3 nucleotides: TGTGCCAGCAGTGAGCTGACAGAGGCTCAGGGGGAGCAGTACTTC. Its translation: CASSELTEAQGEQYF. The chain employs TRBV12-3 or TRBV12-4 and TRBJ2-7; possibly TRBD1 for D (6 bases). CDR3 length: 15 residues. Trimming left V 5 bases short and J 7 bases short, with 21 bases between.

This clonotype was seen only a few times. The chain employs TRBV29-1 and TRBJ2-5; the D gene is possibly TRBD2 (6 bases). This CDR3 region has 14 residues. Germline CDR1 is SQVTM and CDR2 is ANQGSEA. Between the trimmed V and J ends, which lost 7 bases and 3 bases, there was a span of 18 bases. The chain's CDR3 is CSGIQTSRKETQYF. The CDR3 DNA reads as TGCAGCGGGATTCAAACTAGCCGAAAAGAGACCCAGTACTTC.

This clonotype was counted at least ten times. The chain joins TRBV5-1 to TRBJ2-3; unclear D gene. The V gene's germline CDR1 is SGHRS and CDR2 YFSETQ. Between the trimmed V and J ends, which lost 5 bases and 2 bases, there was a span of 6 bases. The CDR3 loop spans 12 amino acids. For the CDR3, the DNA is TGCGCCAGCAGGGATCTCACAGATACGCAGTATTTT. Its translation: CASRDLTDTQYF.

Ten or more counts support this clonotype. The V gene is TRBV29-1, the J gene TRBJ2-2; D unresolved. Germline V gene data show CDR1 as SQVTM and CDR2 as ANQGSEA. Trimming stripped 4 bases from V and 2 bases from J, with 8 bases between. This CDR3 is 13 amino acids long. CDR3 nucleotide sequence: TGCAGCGTTGGGACGTCTAACACCGGGGAGCTGTTTTTT. It translates to CSVGTSNTGELFF.